This T cell receptor beta chain is from a study of blood T cell repertoires in COVID-19. Across the study: COVID-19 samples collected from the United States, Italy and Spain covered acute and convalescent phases. PBMCs, B-cell-depleted T cells, or T cells provided the cDNA or gDNA that made up the material.

The table came from immunoSEQ multiplex PCR; TCRdb's copy has only in-frame clones and leaves some out. This sample has hundreds of thousands of clones; roughly nine tenths occur once, and the top ten carry around 0.92%. A Seattle source enrolled patients during active infection and followed them longitudinally. CDR1 is MNHEY, CDR2 SVGAGI, per germline. The CDR3 is 14 amino acids. The V and J ends lost 10 bases and 6 bases, in that order; junction bases with no gene match: 14. The clonotype was recovered from a man aged 18 to 29 with COVID-19, enrolled during active disease. The V gene is TRBV6-5, the J gene TRBJ1-1; 7 nucleotides line up with TRBD1. The specimen was peripheral blood. The CDR3 protein is CATGTVQQGAEAFF. The CDR3, as DNA: TGTGCCACCGGGACAGTCCAACAGGGCGCTGAAGCTTTCTTT.